Below are 21 T cell receptor beta chains sequenced from a single sample in a study of neurological immune-mediated disorders. Each CDR3 protein gets one entry after TCRdb re-called the 5' RACE reads with MiXCR. In the table there are about 50,000 distinct CDR3 sequences, just over 3% of which are singletons. Sequenced sample: PBMCs. The receptor source for this set is a woman in her fifties or sixties with multiple sclerosis.

This clonotype was seen at least ten times. The chain combines TRBV7-2 with TRBJ1-1; no definite D call. The CDR3 is 16 residues long. The germline V gene has CDR1 SGHTA and CDR2 FQGNSA. The V and J ends lost 5 bases and 0 bases respectively, with 16 bases between them. CDR3 residues: CASSPQLQNMNTEAFF. The CDR3 DNA reads TGTGCCAGCAGCCCCCAGTTACAAAACATGAACACTGAAGCTTTCTTT.

This clonotype was picked up many times. The chain links TRBV2 to TRBJ2-4; D not certain. Deletions cut 2 bases from V and 9 bases from J, with 14 bases between. There are 14 residues in the CDR3. Looked up from germline, CDR1 is SNHLY and CDR2 is FYNNEI. The CDR3 loop is CASSETTIRRIQYF. CDR3 DNA sequence: TGTGCCAGCAGTGAAACGACAATTCGGCGCATTCAGTACTTC. Full variable domain (missing parts from reference TRBV2 and TRBJ2-4): EPEVTQTPSHQVTQMGQEVILRCVPISNHLYFYWYRQILGQKVEFLVSFYNNEISEKSEIFDDQFSVERPDGSNFTLKIRSTKLEDSAMYFCASSETTIRRIQYFGAGTRLSVL.

In its sample, this clonotype was seen many times. J is TRBJ2-5 and V is TRBV6-5; no reliable D call. Trimming cost V 2 bases and J 4 bases, with 14 bases left between them. There are 15 residues in the CDR3. The germline V gene has CDR1 MNHEY and CDR2 SVGAGI. DNA for the CDR3: TGTGCCAGCAGTTACCCTACCGTGGTTGGAGAGACCCAGTACTTC. Its protein product is CASSYPTVVGETQYF.

Details on this clonotype: A much larger clonotype is one base distant, so this may be a read error. The CDR3 ends on some other residue instead of the conserved phenylalanine or tryptophan, so this is likely a read error. The V and J genes are TRBV7-2 and TRBJ1-1; D not certain. Per the germline V gene, CDR1 is SGHTA and CDR2 is FQGNSA. The CDR3 length is 13 residues. V lost 3 bases and J 0 bases, leaving 5 bases between the germline ends. The CDR3 protein is CASSFKLNTEAFC. In DNA form, the CDR3 reads TGTGCCAGCAGCTTTAAATTGAACACTGAAGCTTTCTGT.

This clonotype was observed many times. DNA for the CDR3: TGTGCCAGCAGTCTCAGGGGGCTCGACGAGCAGTACTTC. It codes for CASSLRGLDEQYF. The rearrangement links TRBV6-1 to TRBJ2-7; 8 bases are shared with TRBD1. After removal of 5 bases from V and 5 bases from J, the junction contained 5 bases not matched to a gene. The germline V gene encodes CDR1 MNHNS and CDR2 SASEGT. CDR3 length: 13 residues.

This clonotype was recorded many times. This chain uses TRBV7-2 with TRBJ2-7, with 7 positions matching TRBD1. J was trimmed by 2 bases and V by 4 bases; bases with no gene match: 8. Germline assignment: CDR1 SGHTA and CDR2 FQGNSA. The CDR3 length is 15 residues. The CDR3 coding sequence is TGTGCCAGCAGCTCACTGGGACAGAAAGCCTACGAGCAGTACTTC. Translated, it gives CASSSLGQKAYEQYF.

This clonotype has a count of ten or more. V usage is TRBV12-3 or TRBV12-4 and J usage is TRBJ2-1; D ambiguous. Trimming took off 5 bases at V and 7 bases at J, with 9 bases between the two ends. The CDR3 runs 12 residues. The CDR3 loop is CASSLFPNEQFF. In DNA, the CDR3 is TGTGCCAGCAGTCTTTTCCCGAATGAGCAGTTCTTC.

This clonotype was seen many times. V gene TRBV28 combines with J gene TRBJ2-7, with a weak D call TRBD1 (6 bases). V was pared by 3 bases and J by 0 bases, with 12 bases between. The V gene's germline CDR1 is MDHEN and CDR2 SYDVKM. The CDR3 contains 15 residues. The CDR3 bases are TGTGCCAGCAGTTTGACAGGTCAAAGCTCCTACGAGCAGTACTTC. Its protein is CASSLTGQSSYEQYF.

This clonotype came up many times. The CDR3 bases are TGTGCCAGCAGCCCGCGACAGGACCCTAGCACAGATACGCAGTATTTT. Its protein product is CASSPRQDPSTDTQYF. The V gene is TRBV9, the J gene TRBJ2-3; the D gene is possibly TRBD1 (6 bases). This CDR3 region has 16 residues. Between the trimmed V and J ends, which lost 4 bases and 0 bases, there was a span of 15 bases. CDR1 is SGDLS and CDR2 is YYNGEE in the germline V gene.

This clonotype was recorded at least ten times. The rearrangement joins TRBV5-1 to TRBJ2-5, with a tentative D call TRBD2 (5 bases). This CDR3 has 15 residues. Germline lookup yields CDR1 SGHRS and CDR2 YFSETQ. V lost 4 bases to trimming and J lost 0 bases, with 13 bases between them. The DNA of the CDR3 is TGCGCCAGCAGCCGAGGGTTGGTTAACCAAGAGACCCAGTACTTC. Residues: CASSRGLVNQETQYF.

This clonotype has a count of ten or more. The chain employs TRBV12-3 or TRBV12-4 and TRBJ1-1, with D uncertain. The CDR3 contains 14 residues. Trimming left V 3 bases short and J 3 bases short, with 11 bases between. The chain's CDR3 is CASSFFSLDTEAFF. CDR3 bases: TGTGCCAGCAGTTTTTTTAGTCTGGACACTGAAGCTTTCTTT.

In this sample, this clonotype turned up many times. This sequence joins TRBV12-3 or TRBV12-4 and TRBJ2-3; TRBD2 matches at 7 bases. V trimming: 4 bases; J trimming: 5 bases; junction bases outside the gene matches: 9. The CDR3 totals 15 residues. This chain's CDR3 is CASSWNGLGRDTQYF. In nucleotides, the CDR3 is TGTGCCAGCAGTTGGAACGGACTAGGGAGAGATACGCAGTATTTT.

This clonotype showed up many times. The chain employs TRBV27 and TRBJ2-3; D call uncertain. Germline V gives CDR1 MNHEY, CDR2 SMNVEV (reference sequence). The CDR3 is 18 amino acids. Deletions cut 6 bases from V and 2 bases from J, with 24 bases between. CDR3 sequence reads: CASRRSIPRISFTDTQYF. For the CDR3, the DNA is TGTGCCAGCAGAAGATCGATCCCGAGAATCTCCTTCACAGATACGCAGTATTTT.

This clonotype was found many times. V and J are TRBV5-6 and TRBJ2-3; 10 bases agree with TRBD2. This CDR3 is built from 16 residues. CDR1 and CDR2 (germline): SGHDT, YYEEEE. The V segment lost 4 bases and the J segment 5 bases; nucleotides outside the gene matches: 10. The CDR3 bases are TGTGCCAGCAGCCAGCTAGCGGGAGTTGGCCTAGATACGCAGTATTTT. Protein product: CASSQLAGVGLDTQYF.

This clonotype was detected many times. The rearrangement links TRBV28 to TRBJ1-2, with D unresolved. V gave up 8 bases and J gave up 7 bases, with 14 bases separating them. Germline loops: CDR1 MDHEN, CDR2 SYDVKM. The CDR3 sequence is 12 residues long. CDR3 sequence: CASSVIRVGYTF. The CDR3 nucleotides read TGTGCCAGCTCGGTCATTAGGGTTGGCTACACCTTC.

This clonotype has a count of ten or more. The chain employs TRBV7-9 and TRBJ2-7, with 9 bases lining up with TRBD2. Germline loops: CDR1 SEHNR, CDR2 FQNEAQ (reference sequence). V was clipped by 4 bases and J by 0 bases; unmatched bases: 10. This CDR3 contains 17 residues. CDR3 sequence (DNA): TGTGCCAGCAGCTCTGAACTAGCGGGCTATATCTCCTACGAGCAGTACTTC. Translated: CASSSELAGYISYEQYF.

This clonotype has a count of ten or more. For the CDR3, the DNA is TGCAGTGCCACGACTAGCGGGAGTCCAGATACGCAGTATTTT. Encoded protein: CSATTSGSPDTQYF. This chain connects TRBV20-1 to TRBJ2-3; the match to TRBD2 covers 12 bases. J gave up 4 bases and V 6 bases, and 5 bases lay outside the gene matches. The CDR3 runs to 14 residues. In germline, CDR1 is DFQATT, CDR2 SNEGSKA (reference sequence).

Ten or more counts support this clonotype. This sequence joins TRBV7-3 and TRBJ2-1, with 9 bases identical to TRBD2. Losses at the gene ends were 3 bases for V and 8 bases for J; bases not matched to a gene: 11. The CDR3 spans 16 residues. Germline loops: CDR1 SGHTA, CDR2 FQGTGA. As DNA, the CDR3 is TGTGCCAGCAGCTTCACCGGGACTAGCACCTTGGATGAGCAGTTCTTC. This codes for CASSFTGTSTLDEQFF.

Ten or more counts support this clonotype. The gene calls are TRBV20-1 and TRBJ2-1; D is unresolved. CDR1 is DFQATT and CDR2 is SNEGSKA in the germline V gene (reference sequence). The V end lost 0 bases, the J end lost 10 bases, and 10 bases lay between the germline ends. This CDR3 region has 12 residues. CDR3 residues: CSARESGREQFF. The CDR3, as DNA: TGCAGTGCTAGAGAATCCGGGCGGGAGCAGTTCTTC.

This clonotype was detected ten times or more. The gene calls are TRBV2 and TRBJ2-7; possibly TRBD1 for D (6 bases). The CDR3 runs 13 residues. Between the trimmed V and J ends, which lost 5 bases and 2 bases, there was a span of 10 bases. Per germline, CDR1 SNHLY and CDR2 FYNNEI. CDR3 in amino acids: CASSRQEPYEQYV. The CDR3 DNA is TGTGCCAGCAGTAGACAGGAGCCCTACGAGCAGTACGTC.

This clonotype occurred many times. The chain combines TRBV7-2 with TRBJ1-2, with D unclear. Germline-derived CDR1 and CDR2 are SGHTA and FQGNSA. The CDR3 runs 14 residues. V was clipped by 3 bases and J by 1 base, with 9 bases between them. The DNA of the CDR3 is TGTGCCAGCAGCTTCGGACCGGTTAACTATGGCTACACCTTC. This codes for CASSFGPVNYGYTF.